The present T cell receptor (beta chain) was sequenced within a study of CD8+ T cells in alopecia areata. This clone was seen only a few times. As the sequencing template, cDNA was produced by extracting RNA and reverse transcribing it. Here immunoSEQ multiplex PCR was the method, and the copy in TCRdb shows in-frame clones only, minus some. The sample includes about 130,000 clones, around 60% of them seen just once. V lost 4 bases and J lost 6; bases outside the gene matches: 9. Germline-derived CDR1 and CDR2 are MNHEY and SMNVEV (reference sequence). CDR3 size: 14 residues. The sorting of PBMCs gave CD4+ and CD8+ T cells.

The source of this sequence is a human donor with alopecia areata. This material consisted of CD4+ T cells sorted from blood, taken at week 0. The chain joins TRBV27 to TRBJ2-7, with TRBD1 matching over 7 bases. In DNA, the CDR3 is TGTGCCAGCAGTTGGGCAGGGGGAAGCGGCGAGCAGTACTTC. It yields the protein CASSWAGGSGEQYF.